Detailed here is one T cell receptor beta chain. Its antigen is unidentified. A junction boundary mismatches the germline segment, possibly from a read error. This entry belongs to a study of OX40 agonist ivuxolimab in advanced cancers. Turning to the study itself: Of the patients, three showed partial responses, one with hepatocellular carcinoma and two with cutaneous melanoma.

Measured with immunoSEQ multiplex PCR; TCRdb has only the in-frame clones, and not every one. The sample consists of more than 65,000 clones, 85% of them appearing once. CDR3 length: 12 residues. The germline V gene encodes CDR1 SGHNT and CDR2 YYREEE (reference sequence). Regarding the study as a whole: CD4+ and CD8+ T cells in blood underwent clonal expansion by week 6 at 0.1 to 3.0 mg/kg.

The V and J genes are TRBV5-4 and TRBJ1-2; D perhaps matches TRBD1 (6 bases). The sequence came from an adult with an advanced solid tumor such as melanoma, head and neck, liver or kidney cancer. The material sequenced was CD4+ or CD8+ T cells sorted from blood, taken in a trial of the OX40 agonist ivuxolimab. CDR3 loop: CASSPGGYSYTF. DNA for the CDR3: TGTGCCAGCAGCCCGGGGGGCTATAGCTACACCTTC. Supplemented by reference TRBV5-4 and TRBJ1-2, the full variable domain reads ETGVTQSPTHLIKTRGQQVTLRCSSQSGHNTVSWYQQALGQGPQFIFQYYREEENGRGNFPPRFSGLQFPNYSSELNVNALELDDSALYLCASSPGGYSYTFGSGTRLTVV.